Described below is a single TCR beta chain sequence and its context. Its cognate antigen is unknown. The data belong to a study of T cells in localized non-small cell lung cancer. CDR1 SGDLS and CDR2 YYNGEE come from the germline V gene. The CDR3 sequence is 14 residues long. Trimming took off 4 bases at V and 8 bases at J, with 18 bases between the two ends. Study-wide results and caveats: Elevated circulating T cell density in blood was associated with longer overall survival. When the top 100 tumor clones were examined, a median approximately 54 of them also appeared in the adjacent lung, which was paired and uninvolved.

Sequencing was performed with immunoSEQ multiplex PCR; in TCRdb, only in-frame clones are kept and a portion is missing. The sample includes under 50,000 clones, more than 80% of them seen just once. The specimen was peripheral blood mononuclear cells, collected before any cancer treatment. The clonotype was recovered from a male donor aged 60 or over with stage II lung adenocarcinoma. V gene TRBV9 combines with J gene TRBJ1-2, with D uncertain. DNA for the CDR3: TGTGCCAGCAGCACAAGCGGCGGGATGTTGGGCTACACCTTC. It codes for CASSTSGGMLGYTF.